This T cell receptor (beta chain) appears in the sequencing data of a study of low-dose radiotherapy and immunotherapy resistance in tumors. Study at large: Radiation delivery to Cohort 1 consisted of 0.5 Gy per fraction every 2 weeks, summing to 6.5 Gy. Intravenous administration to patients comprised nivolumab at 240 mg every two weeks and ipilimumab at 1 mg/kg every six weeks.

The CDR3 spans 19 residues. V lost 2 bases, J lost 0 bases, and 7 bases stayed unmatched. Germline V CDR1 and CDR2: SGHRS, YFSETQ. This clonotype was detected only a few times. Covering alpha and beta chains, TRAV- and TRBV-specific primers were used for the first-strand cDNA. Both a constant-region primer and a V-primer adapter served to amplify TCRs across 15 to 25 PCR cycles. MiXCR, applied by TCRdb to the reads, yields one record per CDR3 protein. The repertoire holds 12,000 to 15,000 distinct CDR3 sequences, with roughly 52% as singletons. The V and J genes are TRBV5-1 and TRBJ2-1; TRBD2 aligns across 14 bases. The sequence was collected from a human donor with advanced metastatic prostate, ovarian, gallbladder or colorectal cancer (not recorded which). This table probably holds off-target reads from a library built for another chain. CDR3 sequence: CASSFPGLAGAGSYNEQFF. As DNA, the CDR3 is TGCGCCAGCAGCTTCCCGGGACTAGCGGGGGCCGGCTCCTACAATGAGCAGTTCTTC.